This T cell receptor beta chain derives from a study of control samples from healthy donors and cancer patients (dated by TCRdb to 2020 to 2022). As regards this clone: No antigen is known for it. One base away there is no much larger clone; base qualities are not given.

V is cut by 5 bases and J by 1 base, and the space between the germline ends is 15 bases. Spanning cysteine to phenylalanine, the CDR3 consists of 15 amino acids. Only CDR3 DNA remains: 45 bases, in frame from the first base. Looking up the germline V gene (reference sequence) yields CDR1 LGHDT and CDR2 YNNKEL. The library was made by the immunoSEQ multiplex PCR assay. TCRdb's version of the immuneACCESS table is confined to in-frame rearrangements and falls short of the full clone set. An unresolved V gene accounts for under half of the shortfall where checked; the remainder is of unknown origin. For this sample there are about 410,000 clones; approximately 92% appear just once. More than 6% of the sample comes from the top ten.

The receptor chain draws on TRBV3-1 (or the pseudogene TRBV3-2) and TRBJ2-7, with the D gene call left open. The sample consisted of PBMCs. This TCR derives from a man aged 35-49 years with head and neck cancer. The CDR3 here reads CASSSSPPPSYEQYF. In nucleotide form, the sequence is TGTGCCAGCAGCTCAAGCCCCCCCCCGTCCTACGAGCAGTACTTC.